This T cell receptor (beta chain) emerged from a study of T cell responses to AZD1222 COVID-19 vaccine. Some clones are missing from TCRdb's copy, which holds only in-frame ones; the method was immunoSEQ multiplex PCR. The top ten clones hold 6.5% to 8.5% of a sample with approximately 60,000 clones, 65% to 90% of them seen once. Trimming took 8 bases from V and 0 from J, leaving 11 bases between them. The V gene's germline CDR1 is MNHEY and CDR2 SMNVEV (reference sequence). CDR3 length: 14 residues. The J gene is TRBJ1-3, the V gene TRBV27; the D gene is possibly TRBD1 (5 bases). This TCR came from an adult who received the AZD1222 COVID-19 vaccine. Material: peripheral blood, obtained 28 days after the second AZD1222 dose. Here the CDR3 reads CASGHLSSGNTIYF. CDR3 DNA sequence: TGTGCCAGCGGACACCTTAGCTCTGGAAACACCATATATTTT.